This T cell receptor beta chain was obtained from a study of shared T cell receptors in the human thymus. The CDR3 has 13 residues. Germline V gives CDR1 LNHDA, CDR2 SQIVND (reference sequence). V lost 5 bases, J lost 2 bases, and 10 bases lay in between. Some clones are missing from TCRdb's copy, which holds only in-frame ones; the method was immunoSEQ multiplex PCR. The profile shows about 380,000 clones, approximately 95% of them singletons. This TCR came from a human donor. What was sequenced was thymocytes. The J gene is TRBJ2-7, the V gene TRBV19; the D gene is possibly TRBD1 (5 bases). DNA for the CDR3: TGTGCCAGTAGTGTCGGACACCCCTACGAGCAGTACTTC. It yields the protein CASSVGHPYEQYF.